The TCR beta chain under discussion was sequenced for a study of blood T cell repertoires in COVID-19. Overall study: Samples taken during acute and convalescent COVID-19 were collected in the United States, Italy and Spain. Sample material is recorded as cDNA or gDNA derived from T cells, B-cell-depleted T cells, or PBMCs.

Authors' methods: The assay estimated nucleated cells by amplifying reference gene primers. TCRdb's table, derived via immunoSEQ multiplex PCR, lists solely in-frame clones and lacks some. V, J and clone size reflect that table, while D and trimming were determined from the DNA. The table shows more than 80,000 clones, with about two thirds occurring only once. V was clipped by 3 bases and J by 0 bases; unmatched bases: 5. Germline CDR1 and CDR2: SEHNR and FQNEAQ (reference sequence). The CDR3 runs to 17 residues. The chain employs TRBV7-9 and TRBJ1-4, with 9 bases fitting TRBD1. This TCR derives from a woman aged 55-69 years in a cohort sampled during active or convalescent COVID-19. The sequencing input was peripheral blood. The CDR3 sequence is CASSFGTGLSTNEKLFF. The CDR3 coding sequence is TGTGCCAGCAGCTTCGGGACAGGGCTTTCAACTAATGAAAAACTGTTTTTT.